This TCR beta chain stems from a study of chemoradiotherapy in HPV16-positive cancers. V lost 0 bases, J lost 2 bases, and 7 bases lay in between. The CDR3 has 14 residues. From germline, CDR1 is SGHTA and CDR2 FQGNSA. TCRdb's copy holds only in-frame clones and misses some; the assay was immunoSEQ multiplex PCR. The sample contains approximately 28,000 clones, 91% of which appear only once. The J gene is TRBJ1-2, the V gene TRBV7-2; D uncertain. This material consisted of blood, taken from a patient who underwent chemoradiotherapy. The sequence was obtained from a human donor with HPV-associated anogenital cancer. In nucleotides, the CDR3 is TGTGCCAGCAGCTTAGCGCCTGGAAACTATGGCTACACCTTC. This codes for CASSLAPGNYGYTF.